This passage covers 27 T cell receptor beta chains from one sample sequenced in a study of cytomegalovirus exposure and HLA in healthy donors. The PCR contained 60 Vbeta and 13 Jbeta primers. Here immunoSEQ multiplex PCR was the method, and the copy in TCRdb shows in-frame clones only, minus some. The table includes about 69,000 clones, less than 75% detected once. The sample comprised PBMCs. Receptors originate from a woman in her twenties or thirties in good health and CMV-seronegative.

The chain combines TRBV9 with TRBJ2-7, with 7 bases fitting TRBD1. The CDR3 has 17 amino acids. In germline, CDR1 is SGDLS, CDR2 YYNGEE. After removal of 3 bases from V and 7 bases from J, the junction contained 19 bases not matched to a gene. The CDR3 DNA reads TGTGCCAGCAGCGAGGGGGAACCCCGGGACAGACCCTTTGAGCAGTACTTC. It specifies CASSEGEPRDRPFEQYF.

The chain combines TRBV25-1 with TRBJ1-1, with D tentatively TRBD1 (5 bases). This CDR3 is 15 amino acids long. V was shortened by 5 bases and J by 8 bases, with 21 bases between the two germline ends. Germline V gene data show CDR1 as MGHDK and CDR2 as SYGVNS. CDR3 residues: CASSNLRGTVREAFF. The CDR3 coding sequence is TGTGCCAGCAGTAACCTCCGGGGGACCGTTCGGGAAGCTTTCTTT.

V is TRBV28 and J is TRBJ2-7, with a possible D match to TRBD2 (6 bases). CDR3 length: 17 residues. Trimming pared 6 bases from V and 1 base from J, leaving 22 bases between. CDR1 MDHEN and CDR2 SYDVKM come from the germline V gene. CDR3 loop: CASSPLLVRGTSYEQYF. The CDR3 DNA sequence: TGTGCCAGCAGCCCCTTACTCGTGCGCGGGACGTCCTACGAGCAGTACTTC.

The V call is TRBV4-1, the J call TRBJ1-2; unclear D gene. Germline CDR1 MGHRA, CDR2 YSYEKL. This CDR3 has 12 amino acids. The V end was cut by 0 bases, the J end by 8 bases, with 7 bases between. The CDR3 bases are TGCGCCAGCAGCCAAGATGCTCGGGGCTACACCTTC. As protein: CASSQDARGYTF.

This clone appeared a single time. J is TRBJ2-7 and V is TRBV6-5; 10 positions match TRBD1. This CDR3 has 15 residues. CDR1 MNHEY and CDR2 SVGAGI come from the germline V gene. The V gene end was trimmed by 5 bases and the J gene end by 7 bases; junction bases not matched to a gene: 11. The CDR3 coding sequence is TGTGCCAGCAGTACCCTGACAGGGGGCGCGGGGGAGCAGTACTTC. It translates to CASSTLTGGAGEQYF.

This clone has just a few counts. The genes are TRBV30 and TRBJ2-1, with D possibly TRBD2 on 5 matching bases. CDR1 and CDR2 (germline): GTSNPN, SVGIG (reference sequence). CDR3 size: 11 residues. The CDR3 reads CASKRYNEQFF. The CDR3 DNA reads TGTGCTTCGAAGCGGTACAATGAGCAGTTCTTC. Together with reference TRBV30 and TRBJ2-1, the CDR3 gives the full variable domain: SQTIHQWPATLVQPVGSPLSLECTVEGTSNPNLYWYRQAAGRGLQLLFYSVGIGQISSEVPQNLSASRPQDRQFILSSKKLLLSDSGFYLCASKRYNEQFFGPGTRLTVL.

This clone was seen a few times. The J gene is TRBJ2-7, the V gene TRBV30; D might be TRBD1 (5 bases). In germline, CDR1 is GTSNPN, CDR2 SVGIG (reference sequence). This CDR3 spans 15 amino acids. The V end lost 2 bases, the J end lost 0 bases, and 14 bases lay between the germline ends. CDR3 residues: CAWSPGYDSSYEQYF. CDR3 DNA: TGTGCCTGGAGTCCTGGGTATGACAGCTCCTACGAGCAGTACTTC.

The chain carries TRBV6-4 and TRBJ2-1, with a tentative D call TRBD1 (6 bases). V was trimmed by 4 bases and J by 4 bases, leaving 14 bases between them. Germline CDR1 reads MRHNA; CDR2 reads SNTAGT. The CDR3 consists of 15 residues. CDR3 loop: CASSAGVSDYNEQFF. The CDR3 region has the DNA TGTGCCAGCAGTGCAGGGGTATCGGATTACAATGAGCAGTTCTTC.

This clone was detected a few times. The chain uses TRBV5-1 and TRBJ1-3, with 7 bases fitting TRBD1. Germline V gene data show CDR1 as SGHRS and CDR2 as YFSETQ. The trim removed 4 bases at V and 3 bases at J, leaving 13 bases unmatched. CDR3 size: 17 residues. CDR3 bases: TGCGCCAGCAGCAGGACACGACAGGGAGTAAATGGAAACACCATATATTTT. Its translation: CASSRTRQGVNGNTIYF.

The chain has TRBV7-6 and TRBJ2-7; no clear D gene. This CDR3 region has 15 residues. The germline gives CDR1 SGHVS, CDR2 FNYEAQ. The ends were cut back, 1 base at V and 0 bases at J, with 10 bases in the middle. Here the CDR3 reads CASSLGPSSSYEQYF. In DNA, the CDR3 is TGTGCCAGCAGCTTAGGGCCCTCTTCCTCCTACGAGCAGTACTTC.

The V and J genes are TRBV5-6 and TRBJ2-2; 9 bases are a match to TRBD1. CDR1 and CDR2 from the germline V gene are SGHDT and YYEEEE. CDR3 length equals 17 residues. V lost 4 bases and J lost 5; bases outside the gene matches: 12. This chain's CDR3 is CASSPGTGSSSTGELFF. Written as DNA, the CDR3 is TGTGCCAGCAGCCCAGGGACAGGGTCTAGTAGTACCGGGGAGCTGTTTTTT.

The V and J genes are TRBV4-1 and TRBJ2-5; maybe TRBD1 (6 bases). Germline V gene sequence: CDR1 MGHRA, CDR2 YSYEKL. This CDR3 is built from 16 residues. The germline V and J ends were trimmed by 0 bases and 5 bases, with 16 bases remaining between them. CDR3 sequence: CASSQDPQGRRETQYF. CDR3 nucleotides: TGCGCCAGCAGCCAAGACCCACAGGGCCGCCGGGAGACCCAGTACTTC.

The DNA for the CDR3 is TGTGCCAGCAGCTTGAGGGGGTACTACAATGAGCAGTTCTTC. It codes for CASSLRGYYNEQFF. V is TRBV13 and J is TRBJ2-1; D perhaps matches TRBD1 (6 bases). In germline, CDR1 is PRHDT, CDR2 FYEKMQ (reference sequence). Trimming stripped 3 bases from V and 3 bases from J, with 9 bases between. This CDR3 contains 14 residues.

V is TRBV18 and J is TRBJ2-3; TRBD2 aligns across 7 bases. Germline V CDR1 and CDR2: KGHSH, LQKENI. V gave up 1 base and J gave up 3 bases; unmatched junction bases: 4. The CDR3 runs to 15 residues. CDR3 amino acids: CASSPREGGTDTQYF. CDR3 in DNA: TGTGCCAGCTCACCACGGGAGGGCGGGACAGATACGCAGTATTTT.

V gene TRBV7-3 combines with J gene TRBJ2-6; D is unresolved. This CDR3 comprises 16 residues. CDR1 SGHTA and CDR2 FQGTGA come from the germline V gene. V was cut by 0 bases and J by 0 bases, with 6 bases left in between. Written as DNA, the CDR3 is TGTGCCAGCAGCTTAACAGCCAACTCTGGGGCCAACGTCCTGACTTTC. Residues: CASSLTANSGANVLTF.

The gene calls are TRBV9 and TRBJ1-5, with 7 bases matching TRBD1. J lost 6 bases, V lost 0 bases, and 6 bases had no gene match. The CDR3 loop spans 15 amino acids. From germline, CDR1 is SGDLS and CDR2 YYNGEE. This chain's CDR3 is CASSVGKGAGQPQHF. In nucleotides, the CDR3 is TGTGCCAGCAGCGTAGGTAAGGGGGCAGGTCAGCCCCAGCATTTT.

CDR3 sequence (DNA): TGTGCCAGCATCAAGCATAGGGGGGGTCGGGAGACCCAGTACTTC. It is translated as CASIKHRGGRETQYF. The chain is built from TRBV5-8 and TRBJ2-5; possibly TRBD2 for D (7 bases). Germline V lookup: CDR1 SGHTS, CDR2 YDEGEE. The CDR3 is 15 amino acids. V lost 6 bases, J lost 5 bases, and 20 bases lay in between.

The chain uses TRBV18 and TRBJ2-3, with D perhaps matching TRBD2 (7 bases). The CDR3 has 15 amino acids. Germline V gene data show CDR1 as KGHSH and CDR2 as LQKENI. V lost 5 bases to trimming and J lost 2 bases, with 14 bases between them. The CDR3 spells CASSITGGSTDTQYF. The CDR3, as DNA: TGTGCCAGCTCAATAACGGGGGGCTCCACAGATACGCAGTATTTT.

V and J are TRBV19 and TRBJ1-1; D is unclear. With 0 bases removed from V and 9 bases from J, the gap between germline ends came to 11 bases. The V gene's germline CDR1 is LNHDA and CDR2 SQIVND (reference sequence). The CDR3 has 13 amino acids. In DNA, the CDR3 is TGTGCCAGTAGTATAGATCATAGCGGGCAAGCTTTCTTT. Encoded protein: CASSIDHSGQAFF.

This sequence joins TRBV15 and TRBJ1-1, with D possibly matching TRBD1 (6 bases). V lost 0 bases to trimming and J lost 7 bases, with 18 bases between them. Germline V lookup: CDR1 LNHNV, CDR2 YYDKDF (reference sequence). The CDR3 extends over 16 amino acids. CDR3 sequence (DNA): TGTGCCACCAGCAGAGACTACCAGGGGCGCAGGGGTGAAGCTTTCTTT. Translation gives CATSRDYQGRRGEAFF.

V and J are TRBV2 and TRBJ2-5; 10 bases fit TRBD1. There are 14 residues in the CDR3. The germline V gene has CDR1 SNHLY and CDR2 FYNNEI. V shed 6 bases and J 1 base; nucleotides not matched to a gene: 2. The CDR3 sequence is CASSRDRGQETQYF. CDR3 in DNA: TGTGCCAGCAGCCGGGACAGGGGCCAAGAGACCCAGTACTTC.

This chain connects TRBV7-2 to TRBJ2-7; D is uncertain. Trimming left V 3 bases short and J 3 bases short, with 3 bases between. In germline, CDR1 is SGHTA, CDR2 FQGNSA. The CDR3 loop spans 11 amino acids. The CDR3 region has the DNA TGTGCCAGCAGCTTTCACTACGAGCAGTACTTC. Translation gives CASSFHYEQYF. The whole variable domain, remainder taken from reference TRBV7-2 and TRBJ2-7, is GAGVSQSPSNKVTEKGKDVELRCDPISGHTALYWYRQSLGQGLEFLIYFQGNSAPDKSGLPSDRFSAERTGGSVSTLTIQRTQQEDSAVYLCASSFHYEQYFGPGTRLTVT.

The CDR3 DNA sequence: TGCGCCAGCAGCTTGGACAGGGTCAACTATGGCTACACCTTC. Translated, it gives CASSLDRVNYGYTF. V usage is TRBV5-1 and J usage is TRBJ1-2; perhaps TRBD1 as D (6 bases). V was cut by 0 bases and J by 2 bases, with 8 bases left in between. This CDR3 spans 14 amino acids. Germline CDR1 and CDR2: SGHRS and YFSETQ.

This chain joins TRBV27 and TRBJ2-1; D is ambiguous. V lost 3 bases to trimming and J lost 6 bases, with 9 bases between them. In germline, CDR1 is MNHEY, CDR2 SMNVEV (reference sequence). The CDR3 extends over 13 amino acids. The CDR3 is CASSLSGLNEQFF. CDR3 bases: TGTGCCAGCAGTTTGTCGGGTCTCAATGAGCAGTTCTTC.

In DNA form, the CDR3 reads TGTGCCAGTGGCTACGGGAGGGAGAGTGAACTGTTTTTT. This gives the protein CASGYGRESELFF. The chain couples TRBV19 to TRBJ1-4; D call uncertain. With 8 bases removed from V and 12 bases from J, the gap between germline ends came to 19 bases. This CDR3 is built from 13 residues. Germline-derived CDR1 and CDR2 are LNHDA and SQIVND (reference sequence).

For this clone: The missing conserved phenylalanine or tryptophan at the end of this CDR3 makes a read error likely. The chain carries TRBV29-1 and TRBJ2-2, with D unclear. CDR1 is SQVTM and CDR2 is ANQGSEA in the germline V gene. Trimming stripped 4 bases from V and 1 base from J, with 1 base between. The CDR3 is 11 amino acids. The DNA of the CDR3 is TGCAGCGTTGGGAACACCGGGGAGCTGTTTGTT. This encodes CSVGNTGELFV.

The chain combines TRBV2 with TRBJ1-3; 8 positions match TRBD1. This CDR3 is 15 amino acids long. J gave up 2 bases and V 8 bases, and 8 bases lay outside the gene matches. CDR1 SNHLY and CDR2 FYNNEI come from the germline V gene. This chain's CDR3 is CASVRPGQAGNTIYF. CDR3 nucleotides: TGTGCCAGCGTTAGGCCGGGACAGGCTGGAAACACCATATATTTT.